Listed here are 20 T cell receptor beta chains from one sample, sequenced in a study of graft-versus-host responses after intestinal transplantation (dated by TCRdb to 2020 to 2023). The time point label corresponds to: cells obtained before transplantation from donor or recipient. Antigen specificity for these receptors is unknown. The library was made by the immunoSEQ multiplex PCR assay. The clones in this table, taken by TCRdb from immuneACCESS, are in-frame only. Not every clone is retained; where verified, under half of the shortfall comes from an unresolved V gene, and the cause of the rest is unknown. The sample yields tens of thousands of clones; less than 95% were counted once. Approximately 0.22% of the sample is held by the ten biggest clonotypes. Source: unstimulated CD4+ T cells sorted from spleen or lymph node cells, taken before transplant. Receptor source: a human donor who was the organ donor for an intestinal transplant.

The chain couples TRBV12-2 to TRBJ1-2. TRBV12-2 constitutes a pseudogene. This CDR3 region has 16 residues. This CDR3 is CASRSTGPKTSYGYTF. DNA for the CDR3: TGTGCAAGTCGCTCCACCGGGCCGAAAACGAGCTATGGCTACACCTTC.

V is TRBV5-4 and J is TRBJ2-5; D is uncertain. Trimming stripped 2 bases from V and 2 bases from J, with 4 bases between. The germline V gene encodes CDR1 SGHNT and CDR2 YYREEE (reference sequence). The CDR3 spans 12 residues. The CDR3 here is CASSLAQETQYF. CDR3 DNA sequence: TGTGCCAGCAGCTTAGCGCAAGAGACCCAGTACTTC.

The rearrangement uses TRBV30 and TRBJ1-1; D is ambiguous. This CDR3 has 13 residues. Trimming pared 4 bases from V and 2 bases from J, leaving 11 bases between. CDR1 GTSNPN and CDR2 SVGIG come from the germline V gene (reference sequence). The CDR3 DNA follows: TGTGCCTGGAAGGGCCAACCAAACACTGAAGCTTTCTTT. Translating gives CAWKGQPNTEAFF.

The J gene is TRBJ1-2, the V gene TRBV5-6, with 7 bases lining up with TRBD1. The CDR3 sequence is 14 residues long. Unmatched junction bases numbered 15, after V lost 4 bases and J lost 12 bases. The germline CDR1 and CDR2 sequences are SGHDT and YYEEEE. CDR3 in amino acids: CASSPAAGQTSHTF. The CDR3 DNA is TGTGCCAGCAGCCCGGCGGCGGGACAGACATCGCACACCTTC.

This clone has just a few counts. The rearrangement uses TRBV10-3 and TRBJ1-2; no firm D call. Between the trimmed V and J ends, which lost 4 bases and 3 bases, there was a span of 3 bases. The CDR3 is 11 residues long. CDR1 is ENHRY and CDR2 is SYGVKD in the germline V gene. The CDR3 DNA reads TGTGCCATCAGTGGAGACTATGGCTACACCTTC. Protein product: CAISGDYGYTF.

There are a few counts of this clone. This chain connects TRBV5-8 to TRBJ2-3; 8 nucleotides agree with TRBD2. Trimming removed 0 bases from V and 4 bases from J; junction bases left unmatched: 1. The germline V gene has CDR1 SGHTS and CDR2 YDEGEE. This CDR3 has 14 residues. The CDR3 DNA sequence: TGTGCCAGCAGCTTGGCGGGGGGGCCAGATACGCAGTATTTT. Protein: CASSLAGGPDTQYF.

The chain links TRBV6-5 to TRBJ1-2; 10 nucleotides align to TRBD1. V was clipped by 3 bases and J by 7 bases; unmatched bases: 2. The V gene's germline CDR1 is MNHEY and CDR2 SVGAGI. The CDR3 covers 13 residues. The CDR3 loop is CASSYWTGGGYTF. DNA for the CDR3: TGTGCCAGCAGTTATTGGACAGGGGGTGGCTACACCTTC.

The V call is TRBV7-8, the J call TRBJ1-1, with unresolved D. This CDR3 region has 13 residues. Germline CDR1 reads SGHVS; CDR2 reads FQNEAQ. V gave up 4 bases and J gave up 5 bases, with 11 bases separating them. The CDR3 nucleotides read TGTGCCAGCAGCTCGGCGAAAGGAACTGAAGCTTTCTTT. Translated: CASSSAKGTEAFF.

The chain combines TRBV6-1 with TRBJ2-3, with TRBD2 matching over 10 bases. The CDR3 is 16 residues long. Per germline, CDR1 MNHNS and CDR2 SASEGT. Trimming took 2 bases from V and 0 from J; bases not matched to a gene: 2. CDR3: CASSELAGGSTDTQYF. CDR3 sequence (DNA): TGTGCCAGCAGTGAATTAGCGGGGGGCAGCACAGATACGCAGTATTTT.

J is TRBJ2-5 and V is TRBV11-3, with 8 bases lining up with TRBD1. This CDR3 contains 14 residues. V gave up 8 bases and J gave up 4 bases; unmatched junction bases: 9. Germline assignment: CDR1 SGHNT and CDR2 YENEEA. CDR3 sequence: CASGPRGRSETQYF. The CDR3 DNA sequence: TGTGCCAGCGGTCCCAGGGGGCGTTCAGAGACCCAGTACTTC.

About this clone: Other DNA sequences in this specimen translate into the identical CDR3. V and J are TRBV5-1 and TRBJ1-2, with D unclear. The CDR3 length is 13 residues. The V and J ends lost 2 bases and 2 bases respectively, with 7 bases between them. Looked up from germline, CDR1 is SGHRS and CDR2 is YFSETQ. The chain's CDR3 is CASSLGQNYGYTF. DNA of the CDR3: TGCGCCAGCAGCTTAGGGCAGAACTATGGCTACACCTTC.

The chain uses TRBV5-1 and TRBJ2-3; 9 bases align to TRBD1. The V gene's germline CDR1 is SGHRS and CDR2 YFSETQ. Trimming at V came to 4 bases and at J to 5 bases, leaving 8 bases not matched to a gene. The CDR3 has 15 amino acids. The DNA of the CDR3 is TGCGCCAGCAGCGTGTCACAGGGGGCGCGAGATACGCAGTATTTT. Its translation is CASSVSQGARDTQYF.

V gene TRBV4-3 combines with J gene TRBJ2-7; tentative D call: TRBD2 (5 bases). This CDR3 has 14 residues. Germline lookup yields CDR1 LGHNA and CDR2 YSLEER. V lost 0 bases to trimming and J lost 5 bases, with 11 bases between them. DNA for the CDR3: TGCGCCAGCAGCCAAGATCGGGGTAGGAACGAGCAGTACTTC. Amino acids: CASSQDRGRNEQYF.

This clone was counted once. The gene calls are TRBV5-1 and TRBJ2-1; 7 bases align to TRBD2. Per germline, CDR1 SGHRS and CDR2 YFSETQ. The V segment lost 4 bases and the J segment 0 bases; nucleotides outside the gene matches: 7. The CDR3 loop spans 16 amino acids. The CDR3 region has the DNA TGCGCCAGCAGCGGGGGGGTACCGATCTCCTACAATGAGCAGTTCTTC. Protein sequence: CASSGGVPISYNEQFF.

The gene calls are TRBV5-1 and TRBJ1-2; D is unclear. V was trimmed by 0 bases and J by 4 bases, leaving 19 bases between them. Germline CDR1 reads SGHRS; CDR2 reads YFSETQ. CDR3 size: 17 residues. The DNA for the CDR3 is TGCGCCAGCAGCTTGGACTTTGGGAACAGAGCGGCCTATGGCTACACCTTC. Translating it yields CASSLDFGNRAAYGYTF.

The rearrangement uses TRBV5-6 and TRBJ1-6; 10 nucleotides align to TRBD1. There are 14 residues in the CDR3. Germline CDR1 is SGHDT and CDR2 is YYEEEE. After removal of 6 bases from V and 6 bases from J, the junction contained 3 bases not matched to a gene. Here the CDR3 reads CASTRDRGNSPLHF. CDR3 nucleotides: TGTGCCAGCACCCGGGACAGGGGTAATTCACCCCTCCACTTT.

Comments on this clone: A read error may account for a junction end that differs from germline. This chain connects TRBV30 to TRBJ2-6; the match to TRBD2 covers 12 bases. This CDR3 contains 14 residues. Germline loops: CDR1 GTSNPN, CDR2 SVGIG (reference sequence). The CDR3 DNA follows: TGTGCCTGGAGTGTACTCCTAGCGGGGGGGTCCCCCTATTTC. Encoded protein: CAWSVLLAGGSPYF.

The chain uses TRBV5-1 and TRBJ2-3; D is perhaps TRBD1 (8 bases). The CDR3 is 15 residues long. The germline V gene has CDR1 SGHRS and CDR2 YFSETQ. The V end lost 5 bases, the J end lost 8 bases, and 21 bases lay between the germline ends. The CDR3 DNA is TGCGCCAGCAGGTCTCGACAGGGGAGGGAAGGTACGCAGTATTTT. This codes for CASRSRQGREGTQYF.

The rearrangement uses TRBV30 and TRBJ1-5; no reliable D call. Trimming stripped 0 bases from V and 1 base from J, with 1 base between. There are 12 residues in the CDR3. Germline CDR1 reads GTSNPN; CDR2 reads SVGIG (reference sequence). CDR3 nucleotide sequence: TGTGCCTGGAGTGTAAGCAATCAGCCCCAGCATTTT. Its protein product is CAWSVSNQPQHF.

This chain uses TRBV11-3 with TRBJ2-1, with TRBD2 identical over 9 bases. Losses at the gene ends were 5 bases for V and 5 bases for J; bases not matched to a gene: 7. Germline-derived CDR1 and CDR2 are SGHNT and YENEEA. The CDR3 has 15 amino acids. The CDR3 here is CASSPGASGDNEQFF. CDR3 bases: TGTGCCAGCAGCCCAGGGGCTAGCGGGGACAATGAGCAGTTCTTC.